This TCR beta chain was observed in a study of cytomegalovirus exposure and HLA in healthy donors. Study results and caveats: A cluster of highly shared sequence variants was likely a sequencing artifact. In vitro, a few CMV-associated chains proved specific for CMV antigens.

Those who donated were healthy bone marrow donors. The CDR3 is made up of 14 amino acids. V gave up 7 bases and J gave up 5 bases; unmatched junction bases: 11. The germline V gene has CDR1 SQVTM and CDR2 ANQGSEA. This clone was observed a few times. Its antigen remains unknown. The PCR ran on 60 Vbeta and 13 Jbeta primers. Some clones are missing from TCRdb's copy, which holds only in-frame ones; the method was immunoSEQ multiplex PCR. The table has 80,000 or so clones, about 9.4% seen once. The receptor was derived from a man between 60 and 75 years old in good health and CMV-seropositive. The rearrangement links TRBV29-1 to TRBJ2-1; TRBD2 aligns across 7 bases. Sequenced sample: PBMCs. The CDR3 spells CSGRSGRRDNEQFF. The CDR3 coding sequence is TGCAGCGGACGGTCCGGGAGGAGGGACAATGAGCAGTTCTTC.